This record concerns one T cell receptor (beta chain) sequence. The test was conducted at deep level. Methods used by the authors: ImmunoSEQ gave junction-only sequences without quality scores, so filtering differed. The data were produced by immunoSEQ multiplex PCR, yet TCRdb's version contains in-frame clones alone and is incomplete. V, J and clone size derive from that table, while D and trimming were established from the DNA sequence. The repertoire consists of 2 million to 2.5 million clones, with almost 96% occurring once and the leading ten covering roughly 0.13%. The data derive from a study of shared clonotypes between healthy human individuals. Study overall: The composition of the donors was two women and a few men aged 18 to 49.

Germline V gives CDR1 GTSNPN, CDR2 SVGIG (reference sequence). The CDR3 has 15 amino acids. With 4 bases clipped from V and 1 base from J, the junction kept 3 bases outside the gene matches. The sequenced sample consisted of naive CD4+ T cells sorted from blood. Subset of the sample: CD45RA+ positively selected. The chain couples TRBV30 to TRBJ2-4; 11 nucleotides line up with TRBD2. The receptor comes from a man younger than 35 in good health. The CDR3 DNA follows: TGTGCCTGGACCGCTAGCGGGAGGGCCAAAAACATTCAGTACTTC. It yields the protein CAWTASGRAKNIQYF.